These 8 T cell receptor beta chains share one sample of origin, sequenced in a study of cytomegalovirus exposure and HLA in healthy donors. The PCR made use of 60 Vbeta and 13 Jbeta primers. Here immunoSEQ multiplex PCR was the method, and the copy in TCRdb shows in-frame clones only, minus some. The sample has under 150,000 clones, about three quarters seen once. The specimen sequenced was PBMCs. The receptors stem from a middle-aged woman in good health and CMV-seronegative.

V gene TRBV12-5 combines with J gene TRBJ1-6; 7 bases match TRBD1. CDR1 LGHNT and CDR2 FRNRAP come from the germline V gene. The CDR3 is made up of 16 amino acids. J gave up 10 bases and V 0 bases, and 9 bases lay outside the gene matches. CDR3 amino acids: CASGLVLGQGGSPLHF. CDR3 DNA sequence: TGTGCTAGTGGTTTGGTACTTGGTCAGGGGGGATCACCCCTCCACTTT.

This rearrangement joins TRBV28 to TRBJ1-6; perhaps TRBD1 as D (5 bases). This CDR3 has 15 amino acids. The germline V and J ends were trimmed by 4 bases and 10 bases, with 17 bases remaining between them. Germline V CDR1 and CDR2: MDHEN, SYDVKM. In DNA form, the CDR3 reads TGTGCCAGCAGTTGGGGCCTTGGGTATCAGTCACCCCTCCACTTT. It translates to CASSWGLGYQSPLHF.

In this sample, this clone turned up once. V and J are TRBV19 and TRBJ1-6; TRBD1 might be the D (6 bases). This CDR3 comprises 16 residues. V gave up 3 bases and J gave up 4 bases, with 13 bases separating them. Germline V lookup: CDR1 LNHDA, CDR2 SQIVND (reference sequence). The CDR3 reads CASSIYLTGYNSPLHF. Written as DNA, the CDR3 is TGTGCCAGTAGTATCTACCTGACAGGTTATAATTCACCCCTCCACTTT.

The rearrangement links TRBV2 to TRBJ1-5; 9 bases align to TRBD1. The CDR3 contains 14 residues. V lost 4 bases to trimming and J lost 6 bases; unmatched junction nucleotides: 4. From germline, CDR1 is SNHLY and CDR2 FYNNEI. As DNA, the CDR3 is TGTGCCAGCAGTGGGACAGGGGTTCCTCAGCCCCAGCATTTT. It translates to CASSGTGVPQPQHF. Full variable domain (missing parts from reference TRBV2 and TRBJ1-5): EPEVTQTPSHQVTQMGQEVILRCVPISNHLYFYWYRQILGQKVEFLVSFYNNEISEKSEIFDDQFSVERPDGSNFTLKIRSTKLEDSAMYFCASSGTGVPQPQHFGDGTRLSIL.

Here the CDR3 reads CASSSGGFNSPLHF. The CDR3 DNA reads TGTGCCAGCAGTTCGGGGGGTTTCAATTCACCCCTCCACTTT. This chain joins TRBV28 and TRBJ1-6; TRBD1 is a possible D gene (5 bases). The CDR3 length is 14 residues. Germline V CDR1 and CDR2: MDHEN, SYDVKM. The V end was cut by 4 bases, the J end by 7 bases, with 11 bases between.

The rearrangement links TRBV13 to TRBJ2-5, with TRBD2 matching over 15 bases. Trimming removed 3 bases from V and 5 bases from J; junction bases left unmatched: 13. This CDR3 is built from 19 residues. The germline V gene encodes CDR1 PRHDT and CDR2 FYEKMQ (reference sequence). The CDR3 protein is CASSFGLRTSGGAVETQYF. CDR3 bases: TGTGCCAGCAGCTTTGGACTTAGGACTAGCGGGGGGGCCGTGGAGACCCAGTACTTC.

The chain couples TRBV4-3 to TRBJ2-1, with 7 nucleotides matching TRBD2. V was pared by 0 bases and J by 5 bases, with 7 bases of the junction left unmatched. The germline V gene encodes CDR1 LGHNA and CDR2 YSLEER. This CDR3 spans 16 amino acids. The CDR3 nucleotides read TGCGCCAGCAGCCAAGATGAGCGGGGTCTTGACAATGAGCAGTTCTTC. Its translation: CASSQDERGLDNEQFF.

The chain couples TRBV12-5 to TRBJ2-5; 7 nucleotides match TRBD1. Germline values: CDR1 LGHNT, CDR2 FRNRAP. This CDR3 is built from 13 residues. With 7 bases clipped from V and 2 bases from J, the junction kept 4 bases outside the gene matches. The CDR3 bases are TGTGCTAGTGACAGGGGTTGTCAAGAGACCCAGTACTTC. This encodes CASDRGCQETQYF.